This record concerns one T cell receptor (beta chain) sequence. Its specificity is unknown. This entry comes from a study of blood T cells in healthy people across ages. General study results and limits: CMV status of donors was unknown, possibly confounding expanded clonotype changes.

Primed by a sample-barcoded 5' primer and a J-beta primer mix, a second PCR proceeded for about 6 to 11 cycles. TCRdb itself ran the 5' RACE reads through MiXCR, one entry per CDR3 protein. The sample includes about 730,000 distinct CDR3 sequences, roughly 44% seen only once; the top ten take 20%. CDR3 length: 12 amino acids. Germline-derived CDR1 and CDR2 are SQVTM and ANQGSEA. Germline trimming cut 8 bases from V and 11 bases from J; bases unmatched to any gene: 12. This sequence joins TRBV29-1 and TRBJ2-5; the match to TRBD2 covers 9 bases. Input material: blood. The clonotype was recovered from a woman aged 55-70 years in good health. The CDR3 loop is CSFLPSGIEQYF. Here the CDR3 DNA reads TGCAGCTTTTTGCCTAGCGGGATTGAGCAGTACTTC.